A selection of T cell receptor beta chains follows, all from one sample in a study of shared clonotypes between healthy human individuals. Libraries were prepared by immunoSEQ multiplex PCR; TCRdb keeps only in-frame clonotypes and omits some of them. The table has around 2.5 million clones, 90% to 95% seen once. Sequences were obtained from naive CD4+ T cells from PBMCs. The receptors shown here come from a man between 18 and 29 years old in good health. Some clones in this sample may be carry-over from other donors' samples. Each CDR3 is given with its conserved first and last residue. Each record gives: clone size, V gene, D gene, J gene, CDR3 protein, CDR3 DNA. A D gene is named only where the DNA matches it firmly. The size field is filled for only some rows; it gives once, few, many or a size class.

NA	TRBV11-2	NA	TRBJ2-5	CASSLHWAPQDETQYF	TGTGCCAGCAGCTTACACTGGGCCCCTCAGGACGAGACCCAGTACTTC
NA	TRBV5-4	NA	TRBJ2-3	CASSFSGSRDTQYF	TGTGCCAGCAGCTTTTCTGGCTCTCGGGATACGCAGTATTTT
NA	TRBV2	NA	TRBJ1-2	CASSFETAPFFNGYTF	TGTGCCAGCAGTTTTGAGACAGCACCGTTCTTCAATGGCTACACCTTC
NA	TRBV27	TRBD2	TRBJ2-3	CASSFKSGRPTDTQYF	TGTGCCAGCAGTTTCAAGAGCGGGAGGCCGACAGATACGCAGTATTTT
NA	TRBV28	NA	TRBJ2-2	CASSLGSRDTGELFF	TGTGCCAGCAGTTTGGGATCAAGGGACACCGGGGAGCTGTTTTTT
NA	TRBV10-1	NA	TRBJ2-1	CASSVFRGMDEQFF	TGCGCCAGCAGTGTGTTTAGAGGGATGGATGAGCAGTTCTTC
once	TRBV7-9	NA	TRBJ2-5	CASSSGGGSQETQYF	TGTGCCAGCAGTTCAGGGGGGGGATCCCAAGAGACCCAGTACTTC
few	TRBV28	NA	TRBJ1-5	CASSSSRGDRNQPQHF	TGTGCCAGCAGTTCCTCTAGGGGGGACCGCAATCAGCCCCAGCATTTT
NA	TRBV7-9	TRBD2	TRBJ2-1	CASSSGTSGYNEQFF	TGTGCCAGCAGCTCCGGGACTAGCGGCTACAATGAGCAGTTCTTC
NA	TRBV5-4	NA	TRBJ2-4	CASSLPGAGENIQYF	TGTGCCAGCAGCCTTCCGGGAGCAGGAGAAAACATTCAGTACTTC
NA	TRBV7-7	NA	TRBJ2-3	CASSLDGTSTDTQYF	TGTGCCAGCAGCTTGGACGGTACCAGCACAGATACGCAGTATTTT
NA	TRBV27	NA	TRBJ1-2	CASSLKGVEVSGYTF	TGTGCCAGCAGTTTGAAAGGGGTCGAGGTCTCTGGCTACACCTTC
NA	TRBV10-3	NA	TRBJ2-3	CAISESADLGSWTDTQYF	TGTGCCATCAGTGAGTCGGCAGATTTAGGTAGTTGGACAGATACGCAGTATTTT
NA	TRBV11-1	TRBD1	TRBJ2-1	CASRLPPGQGFYNEQFF	TGTGCCAGCAGACTACCTCCGGGACAGGGATTCTACAATGAGCAGTTCTTC
NA	TRBV6-6	NA	TRBJ1-1	CASRAQGIVTEAFF	TGTGCCAGCAGGGCACAGGGAATAGTCACTGAAGCTTTCTTT
NA	TRBV6-1	NA	TRBJ2-2	CASTLVSPNTGELFF	TGTGCCAGCACCCTCGTGTCGCCGAACACCGGGGAGCTGTTTTTT
NA	TRBV7-9	TRBD2	TRBJ2-5	CASRPSGGGQETQYF	TGTGCCAGCAGACCTAGCGGGGGCGGGCAAGAGACCCAGTACTTC
NA	TRBV6-6	TRBD1	TRBJ2-3	CASADRGRPDTQYF	TGTGCCAGCGCCGACAGGGGGCGGCCAGATACGCAGTATTTT
NA	TRBV11-3	NA	TRBJ2-3	CASSSQGTDTQYF	TGTGCCAGCAGCTCCCAGGGCACAGATACGCAGTATTTT
NA	TRBV5-1	TRBD2	TRBJ2-1	CASSSGTSGLLSEQFF	TGCGCCAGCAGCTCGGGGACTAGCGGCCTCCTGAGTGAGCAGTTCTTC
once	TRBV19	NA	TRBJ2-2	CASSITGNKLTGELFF	TGTGCCAGTAGTATAACCGGGAACAAGTTGACCGGGGAGCTGTTTTTT
NA	TRBV7-2	TRBD2	TRBJ2-1	CASTRGSWREGGNEQFF	TGTGCCAGCACCAGGGGGTCGTGGCGGGAGGGCGGCAATGAGCAGTTCTTC
NA	TRBV4-1	TRBD2	TRBJ2-7	CASSQVEGRAYEQYF	TGCGCCAGCAGCCAAGTCGAAGGGAGGGCCTACGAGCAGTACTTC
NA	TRBV7-3	NA	TRBJ2-3	CASSSKIGGSPDTQYF	TGTGCCAGCAGCTCAAAGATAGGGGGGAGCCCAGATACGCAGTATTTT
NA	TRBV5-4	TRBD1	TRBJ1-1	CASSPGQGGTEAFF	TGTGCCAGCAGCCCAGGACAGGGGGGCACTGAAGCTTTCTTT
NA	TRBV2	TRBD1	TRBJ1-5	CASSRDRPSNQPQHF	TGTGCCAGCAGTAGGGACAGACCGAGCAATCAGCCCCAGCATTTT
once	TRBV7-3	TRBD2	TRBJ2-2	CASSVAGASNGELFF	TGTGCCAGCAGCGTAGCGGGAGCTTCTAACGGGGAGCTGTTTTTT
NA	TRBV19	TRBD1	TRBJ2-3	CASRHQGDGTDTQYF	TGTGCCAGCCGCCATCAGGGGGATGGCACAGATACGCAGTATTTT
NA	TRBV4-2	TRBD2	TRBJ2-3	CASSQLAVDTQYF	TGTGCCAGCAGCCAACTAGCGGTAGATACGCAGTATTTT
once	TRBV30	NA	TRBJ2-1	CAWRQSGGREQFF	TGTGCCTGGAGACAATCCGGGGGACGTGAGCAGTTCTTC
NA	TRBV28	NA	TRBJ2-7	CASRAAGSKYEQYF	TGTGCCAGCAGAGCGGCGGGGTCGAAGTACGAGCAGTACTTC
NA	TRBV7-2	TRBD2	TRBJ2-7	CASSHGTSGPYEQYF	TGTGCCAGCAGCCACGGGACTAGCGGCCCCTACGAGCAGTACTTC
NA	TRBV4-2	NA	TRBJ2-7	CASSQDPGASEQYF	TGTGCCAGCAGCCAAGATCCAGGGGCGAGCGAGCAGTACTTC
NA	TRBV7-8	TRBD2	TRBJ2-2	CASSPGRGTGELFF	TGTGCCAGCAGCCCAGGGAGGGGCACCGGGGAGCTGTTTTTT
NA	TRBV2	NA	TRBJ2-5	CASSSLRKETQYF	TGTGCCAGCAGCAGCCTACGGAAAGAGACCCAGTACTTC
once	TRBV6-5	NA	TRBJ2-2	CASSYSRRGTGELFF	TGTGCCAGCAGTTACTCGAGGAGGGGCACCGGGGAGCTGTTTTTT
NA	TRBV29-1	TRBD2	TRBJ2-3	CSVRGRATDTQYF	TGCAGCGTACGCGGGAGGGCAACCGATACGCAGTATTTT
once	TRBV11-3	TRBD2	TRBJ2-7	CASSTSGSYEQYF	TGTGCCAGCAGCACTAGCGGCTCCTACGAGCAGTACTTC
NA	TRBV18	NA	TRBJ2-5	CASSQPRETQYF	TGTGCCAGCTCGCAACCTAGGGAGACCCAGTACTTC
few	TRBV5-1	TRBD1	TRBJ1-5	CASSSGQGDQPQHF	TGCGCCAGCAGCTCGGGACAGGGTGATCAGCCCCAGCATTTT
NA	TRBV28	NA	TRBJ2-5	CASSMYRGGETQYF	TGTGCCAGCAGTATGTACAGGGGAGGCGAGACCCAGTACTTC
few	TRBV10-3	NA	TRBJ2-2	CAISAQAPPSGELFF	TGTGCCATCAGTGCACAAGCCCCACCCTCCGGGGAGCTGTTTTTT
NA	TRBV6-6	NA	TRBJ2-7	CASTLSLKYEQYF	TGTGCCAGCACGCTTAGTCTTAAATACGAGCAGTACTTC
NA	TRBV4-1	TRBD2	TRBJ2-3	CASSQEWGVRPSGRVDTDTQYF	TGCGCCAGCAGCCAAGAATGGGGGGTCCGGCCTAGCGGGAGGGTTGACACAGATACGCAGTATTTT
NA	TRBV7-9	TRBD1	TRBJ2-4	CASSLRGTGRENIQYF	TGTGCCAGCAGCTTAAGGGGGACAGGGAGGGAAAACATTCAGTACTTC
few	TRBV18	NA	TRBJ1-2	CASSPLDSPNYGYTF	TGTGCCAGCTCACCTTTAGACAGCCCTAACTATGGCTACACCTTC
NA	TRBV7-9	NA	TRBJ1-2	CASSIVGGQGYTF	TGTGCCAGCAGCATTGTCGGGGGGCAGGGCTACACCTTC
NA	TRBV6-1	NA	TRBJ2-5	CASSVEGAVAQYF	TGTGCCAGCAGTGTGGAGGGAGCGGTGGCCCAGTACTTC
NA	TRBV7-6	TRBD2	TRBJ2-5	CASSSQTSIEETQYF	TGTGCCAGCAGCTCCCAGACTAGCATTGAGGAGACCCAGTACTTC
NA	TRBV7-9	NA	TRBJ2-1	CASSLGESPYNEQFF	TGTGCCAGCAGCTTAGGGGAGTCCCCCTACAATGAGCAGTTCTTC